This section outlines one T cell receptor (beta chain) sequence together with its context. Its antigen is unidentified. The data belong to a study of tissue T cells after allogeneic stem cell transplantation. Study context: Where cell numbers permitted, CD3+ T cells were sorted from preserved blood and marrow.

Study-wide results and caveats: TCR repertoires tracked anatomic similarity, regardless of disease or transplant status.

The CDR3 has 15 amino acids. The ends lost 1 base at V and 4 bases at J; junction bases unmatched: 4. CDR1 and CDR2 from the germline V gene are LNHNV and YYDKDF (reference sequence). TCRdb's table, derived via immunoSEQ multiplex PCR, lists solely in-frame clones and lacks some. The repertoire holds approximately 45,000 clones, around 90% seen once, with approximately 3.6% in the top ten. The chain links TRBV15 to TRBJ2-5; 9 positions match TRBD1. This sequence originates from a woman aged 35 to 70 who later had graft-versus-host disease after an allogeneic stem cell transplant. The sequencing used blood, collected before transplantation. For the CDR3, the DNA is TGTGCCACCAGCAGAGTACAGGGGGCCCGAGAGACCCAGTACTTC. This translates into CATSRVQGARETQYF.